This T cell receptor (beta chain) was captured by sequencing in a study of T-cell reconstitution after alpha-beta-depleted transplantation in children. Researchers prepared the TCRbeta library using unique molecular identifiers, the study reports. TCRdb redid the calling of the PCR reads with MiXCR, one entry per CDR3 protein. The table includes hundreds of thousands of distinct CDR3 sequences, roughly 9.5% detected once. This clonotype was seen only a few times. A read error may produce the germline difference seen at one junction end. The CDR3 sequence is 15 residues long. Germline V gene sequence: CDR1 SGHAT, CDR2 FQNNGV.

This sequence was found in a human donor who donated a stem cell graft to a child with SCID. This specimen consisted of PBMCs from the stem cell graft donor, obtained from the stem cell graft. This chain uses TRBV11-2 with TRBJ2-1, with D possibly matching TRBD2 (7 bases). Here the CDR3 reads CASSLWGGSNNEQFF. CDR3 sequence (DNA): TGTGCTTCGTCGTTGTGGGGGGGCTCCAACAATGAGCAGTTCTTC.